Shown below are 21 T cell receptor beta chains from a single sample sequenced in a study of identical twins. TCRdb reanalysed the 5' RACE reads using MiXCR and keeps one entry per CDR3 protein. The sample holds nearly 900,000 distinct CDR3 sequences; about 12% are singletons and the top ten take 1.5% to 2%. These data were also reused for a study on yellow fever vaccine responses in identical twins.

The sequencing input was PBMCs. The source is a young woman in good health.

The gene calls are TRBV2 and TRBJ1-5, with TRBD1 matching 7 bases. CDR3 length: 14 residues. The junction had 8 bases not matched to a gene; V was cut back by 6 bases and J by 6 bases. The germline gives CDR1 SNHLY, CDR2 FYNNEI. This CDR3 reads CASRGDRVGQPQHF. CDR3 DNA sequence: TGTGCCAGCAGAGGCGACAGGGTCGGTCAGCCCCAGCATTTT.

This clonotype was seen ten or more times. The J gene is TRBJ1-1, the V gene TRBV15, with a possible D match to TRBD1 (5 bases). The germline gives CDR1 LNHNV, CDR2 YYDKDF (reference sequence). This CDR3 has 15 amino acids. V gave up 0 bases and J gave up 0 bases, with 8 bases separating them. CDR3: CATSREEGMNTEAFF. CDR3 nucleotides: TGTGCCACCAGCAGAGAGGAGGGGATGAACACTGAAGCTTTCTTT.

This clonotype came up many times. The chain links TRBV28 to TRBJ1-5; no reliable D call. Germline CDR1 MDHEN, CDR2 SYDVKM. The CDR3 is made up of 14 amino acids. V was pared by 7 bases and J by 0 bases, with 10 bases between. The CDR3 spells CASMAQISNQPQHF. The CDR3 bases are TGTGCCAGCATGGCACAGATTAGCAATCAGCCCCAGCATTTT.

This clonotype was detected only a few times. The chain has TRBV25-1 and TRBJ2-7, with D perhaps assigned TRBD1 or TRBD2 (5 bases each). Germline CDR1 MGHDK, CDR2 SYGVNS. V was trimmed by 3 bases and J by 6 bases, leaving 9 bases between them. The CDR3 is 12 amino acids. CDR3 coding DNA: TGTGCCAGCAGTGACTGGGGGATCGAGCAGTACTTC. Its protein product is CASSDWGIEQYF.

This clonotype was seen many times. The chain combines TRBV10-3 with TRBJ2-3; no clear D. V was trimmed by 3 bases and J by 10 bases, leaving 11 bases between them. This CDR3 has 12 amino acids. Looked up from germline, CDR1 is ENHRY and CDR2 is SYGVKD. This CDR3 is CAISEVSLSQYF. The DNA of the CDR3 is TGTGCCATCAGTGAAGTCAGCCTGTCGCAGTATTTT.

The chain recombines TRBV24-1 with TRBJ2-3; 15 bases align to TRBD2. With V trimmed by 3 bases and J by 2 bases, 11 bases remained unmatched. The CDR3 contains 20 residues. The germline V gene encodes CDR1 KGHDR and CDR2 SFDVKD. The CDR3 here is CATSDPASGLAGGPTDTQYF. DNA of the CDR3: TGTGCCACCAGTGATCCCGCATCGGGACTAGCGGGAGGACCCACAGATACGCAGTATTTT.

Written as DNA, the CDR3 is TGTGCCAGCAGTTTATTCAGGGGGGAAGTGGTAGAGACCCAGTACTTC. Protein product: CASSLFRGEVVETQYF. The chain is built from TRBV28 and TRBJ2-5, with D possibly being TRBD1 (7 bases). This CDR3 has 16 residues. Germline CDR1 MDHEN, CDR2 SYDVKM. V lost 1 base to trimming and J lost 4 bases, with 16 bases between them.

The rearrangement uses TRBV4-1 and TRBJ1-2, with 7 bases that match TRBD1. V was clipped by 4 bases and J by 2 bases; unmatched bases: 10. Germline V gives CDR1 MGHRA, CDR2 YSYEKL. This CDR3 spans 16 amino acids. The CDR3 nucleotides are TGCGCCAGCAGCCGGACCGAGGGACAGACCAACTATGGCTACACCTTC. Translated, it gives CASSRTEGQTNYGYTF.

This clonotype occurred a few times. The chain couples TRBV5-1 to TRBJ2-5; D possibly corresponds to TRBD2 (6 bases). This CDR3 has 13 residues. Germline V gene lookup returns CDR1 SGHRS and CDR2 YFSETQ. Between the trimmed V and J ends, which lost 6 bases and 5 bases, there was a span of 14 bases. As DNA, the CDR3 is TGCGCCAGCACCATGAGGGGAGGCGAGACCCAGTACTTC. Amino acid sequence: CASTMRGGETQYF. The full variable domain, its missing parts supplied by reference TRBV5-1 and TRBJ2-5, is KAGVTQTPRYLIKTRGQQVTLSCSPISGHRSVSWYQQTPGQGLQFLFEYFSETQRNKGNFPGRFSGRQFSNSRSEMNVSTLELGDSALYLCASTMRGGETQYFGPGTRLLVL.

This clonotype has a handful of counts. CDR3 in DNA: TGTGCCAGCAGTGGGAGGTTCTACGAGCAGTACTTC. This gives the protein CASSGRFYEQYF. V usage is TRBV2 and J usage is TRBJ2-7, with D tentatively TRBD2 (5 bases). V lost 4 bases, J lost 3 bases, and 7 bases lay in between. In germline, CDR1 is SNHLY, CDR2 FYNNEI. The CDR3 runs 12 residues.

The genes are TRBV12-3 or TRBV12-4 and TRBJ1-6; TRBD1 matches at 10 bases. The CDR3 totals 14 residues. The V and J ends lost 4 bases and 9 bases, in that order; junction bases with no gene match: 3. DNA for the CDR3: TGTGCCAGCAGTTCACGGACAGGGGGTTCACCCCTCCACTTT. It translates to CASSSRTGGSPLHF.

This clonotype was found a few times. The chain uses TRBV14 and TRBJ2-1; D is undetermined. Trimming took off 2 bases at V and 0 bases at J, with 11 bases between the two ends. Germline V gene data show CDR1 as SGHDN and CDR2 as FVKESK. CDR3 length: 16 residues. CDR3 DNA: TGTGCCAGCAGCCAAACCCTAATTAGCTCCTACAATGAGCAGTTCTTC. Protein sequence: CASSQTLISSYNEQFF.

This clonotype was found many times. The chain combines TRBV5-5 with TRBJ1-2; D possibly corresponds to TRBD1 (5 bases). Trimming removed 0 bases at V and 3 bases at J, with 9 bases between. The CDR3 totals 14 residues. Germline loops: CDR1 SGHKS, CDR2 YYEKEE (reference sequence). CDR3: CASSLAGGYYGYTF. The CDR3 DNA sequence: TGTGCCAGCAGCTTGGCCGGGGGATACTATGGCTACACCTTC.

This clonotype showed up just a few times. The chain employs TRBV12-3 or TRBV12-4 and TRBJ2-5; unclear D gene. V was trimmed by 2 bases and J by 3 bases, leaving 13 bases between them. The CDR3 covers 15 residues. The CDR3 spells CASSLKFNSKETQYF. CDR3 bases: TGTGCCAGCAGTTTAAAGTTTAACAGTAAAGAGACCCAGTACTTC.

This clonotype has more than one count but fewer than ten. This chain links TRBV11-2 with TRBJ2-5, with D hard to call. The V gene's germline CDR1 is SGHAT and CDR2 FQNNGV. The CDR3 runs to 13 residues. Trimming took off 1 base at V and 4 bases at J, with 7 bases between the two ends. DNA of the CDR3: TGTGCCAGCAGCTTAGGCTGGGGAGAGACCCAGTACTTC. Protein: CASSLGWGETQYF.

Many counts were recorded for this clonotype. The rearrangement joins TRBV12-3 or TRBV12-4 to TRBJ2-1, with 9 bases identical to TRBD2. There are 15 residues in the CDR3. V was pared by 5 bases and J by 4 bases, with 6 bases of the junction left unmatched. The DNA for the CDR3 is TGTGCCAGCAGTCCCCGACTAGCGGCTTACAATGAGCAGTTCTTC. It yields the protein CASSPRLAAYNEQFF.

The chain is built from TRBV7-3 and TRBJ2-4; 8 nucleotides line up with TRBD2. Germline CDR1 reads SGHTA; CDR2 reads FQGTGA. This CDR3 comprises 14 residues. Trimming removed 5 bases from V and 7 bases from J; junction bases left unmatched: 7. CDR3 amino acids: CASSLLAGSNIQYF. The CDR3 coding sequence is TGTGCCAGCAGCCTATTAGCGGGATCGAACATTCAGTACTTC.

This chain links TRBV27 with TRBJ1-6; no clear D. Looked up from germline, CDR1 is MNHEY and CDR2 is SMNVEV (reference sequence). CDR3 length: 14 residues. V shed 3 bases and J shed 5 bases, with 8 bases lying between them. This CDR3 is CASSFRANNSPLHF. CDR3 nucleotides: TGTGCCAGCAGTTTCCGGGCAAATAATTCACCCCTCCACTTT.

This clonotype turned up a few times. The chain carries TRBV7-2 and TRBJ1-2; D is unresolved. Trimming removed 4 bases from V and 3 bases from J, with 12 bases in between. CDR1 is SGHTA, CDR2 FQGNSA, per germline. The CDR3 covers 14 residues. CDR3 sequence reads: CASSYPEGHYGYTF. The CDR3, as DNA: TGTGCCAGCAGCTACCCCGAGGGCCACTATGGCTACACCTTC.

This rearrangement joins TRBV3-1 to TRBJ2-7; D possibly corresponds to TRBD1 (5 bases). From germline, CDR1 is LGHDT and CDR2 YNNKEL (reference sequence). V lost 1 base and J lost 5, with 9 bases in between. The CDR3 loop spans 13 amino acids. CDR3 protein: CASSQAGLDEQYF. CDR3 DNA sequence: TGTGCCAGCAGCCAAGCAGGGTTAGACGAGCAGTACTTC.

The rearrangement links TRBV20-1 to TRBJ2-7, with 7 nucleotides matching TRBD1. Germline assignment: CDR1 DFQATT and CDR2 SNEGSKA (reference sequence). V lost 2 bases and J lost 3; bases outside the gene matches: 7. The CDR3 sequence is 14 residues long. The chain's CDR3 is CSARPRDRDYEQYF. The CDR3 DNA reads TGCAGTGCTAGACCCCGGGACAGAGACTACGAGCAGTACTTC.